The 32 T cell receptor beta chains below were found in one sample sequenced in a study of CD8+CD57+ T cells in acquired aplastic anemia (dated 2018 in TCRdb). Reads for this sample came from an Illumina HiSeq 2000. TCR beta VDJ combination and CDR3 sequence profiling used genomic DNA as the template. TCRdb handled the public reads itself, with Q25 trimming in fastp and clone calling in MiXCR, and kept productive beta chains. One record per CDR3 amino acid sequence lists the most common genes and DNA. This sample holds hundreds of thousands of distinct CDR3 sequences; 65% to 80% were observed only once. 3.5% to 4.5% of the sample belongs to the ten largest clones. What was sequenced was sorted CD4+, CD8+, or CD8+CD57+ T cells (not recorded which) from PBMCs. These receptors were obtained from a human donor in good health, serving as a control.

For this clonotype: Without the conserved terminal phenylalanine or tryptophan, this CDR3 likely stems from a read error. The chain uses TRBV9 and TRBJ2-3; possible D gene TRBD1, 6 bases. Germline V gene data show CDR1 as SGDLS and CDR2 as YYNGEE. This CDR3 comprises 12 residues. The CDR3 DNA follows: TGTGCCAGCCAGTCCGCGACAGGTACGCAGTATCTG. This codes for CASQSATGTQYL.

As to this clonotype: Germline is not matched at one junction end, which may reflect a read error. The CDR3 spells CASSLEPSGSTGELSF. Here the CDR3 DNA reads TGTGCCAGCAGCTTAGAGCCTAGCGGGAGCACCGGGGAGCTGTCTTTC. The chain employs TRBV7-6 and TRBJ2-2; 10 nucleotides match TRBD2. This CDR3 contains 16 residues. CDR1 SGHVS and CDR2 FNYEAQ come from the germline V gene.

For the CDR3, the DNA is TGTGCCAGTAGTCCCCGGACGGGAGAGACCCAGTACTACGTC. As protein: CASSPRTGETQYYV. The V gene is TRBV7-8, the J gene TRBJ2-7; maybe TRBD2 (6 bases). Per the germline V gene, CDR1 is SGHVS and CDR2 is FQNEAQ. CDR3 length: 14 amino acids. V dropped 9 bases and J dropped 13 bases, with 28 bases sitting between them.

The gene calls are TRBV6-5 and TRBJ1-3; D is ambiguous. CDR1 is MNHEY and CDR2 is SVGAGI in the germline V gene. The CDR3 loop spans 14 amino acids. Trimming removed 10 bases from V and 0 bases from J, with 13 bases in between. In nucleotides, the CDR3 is TGTGCCAACACCCGGGCCGACTCTGGAAACACCATATATTTT. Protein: CANTRADSGNTIYF.

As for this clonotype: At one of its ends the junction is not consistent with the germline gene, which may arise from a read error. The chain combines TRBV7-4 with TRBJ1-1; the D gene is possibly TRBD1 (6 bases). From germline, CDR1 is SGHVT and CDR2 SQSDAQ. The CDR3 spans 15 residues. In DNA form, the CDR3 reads TGTGCCAGCAGTTTAGCGAGGGGGTTGAGCACTGAAGCTTTCTTT. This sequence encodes CASSLARGLSTEAFF.

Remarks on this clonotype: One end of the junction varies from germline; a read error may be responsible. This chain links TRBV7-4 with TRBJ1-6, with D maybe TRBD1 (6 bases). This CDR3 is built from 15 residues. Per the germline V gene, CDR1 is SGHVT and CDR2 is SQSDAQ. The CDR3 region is CASSQAQGITSPLHF. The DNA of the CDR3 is TGCGCCAGCAGCCAAGCCCAGGGGATTACTTCACCCCTCCACTTT.

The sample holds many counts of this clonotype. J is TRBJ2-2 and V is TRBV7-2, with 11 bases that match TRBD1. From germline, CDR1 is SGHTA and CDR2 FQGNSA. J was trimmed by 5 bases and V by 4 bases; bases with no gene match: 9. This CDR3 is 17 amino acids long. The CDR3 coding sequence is TGTGCCAGCAGCTCGAGAAGGACAGGGGGCGGAACCGGGGAGCTGTTTTTT. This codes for CASSSRRTGGGTGELFF.

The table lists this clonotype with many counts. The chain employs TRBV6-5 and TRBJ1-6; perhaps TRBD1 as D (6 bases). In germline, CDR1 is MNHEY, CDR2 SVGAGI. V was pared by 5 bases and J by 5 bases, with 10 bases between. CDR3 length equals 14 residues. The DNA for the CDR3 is TGTGCCAGCAGTAGGACAGAGAATAATTCACCCCTCCACTTT. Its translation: CASSRTENNSPLHF.

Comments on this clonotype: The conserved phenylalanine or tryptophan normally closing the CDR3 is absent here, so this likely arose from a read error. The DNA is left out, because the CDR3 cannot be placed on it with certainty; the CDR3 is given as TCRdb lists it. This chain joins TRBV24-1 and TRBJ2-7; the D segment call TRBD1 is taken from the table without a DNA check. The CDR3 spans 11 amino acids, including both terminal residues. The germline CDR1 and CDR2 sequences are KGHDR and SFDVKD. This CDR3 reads CATSDRRRGFP.

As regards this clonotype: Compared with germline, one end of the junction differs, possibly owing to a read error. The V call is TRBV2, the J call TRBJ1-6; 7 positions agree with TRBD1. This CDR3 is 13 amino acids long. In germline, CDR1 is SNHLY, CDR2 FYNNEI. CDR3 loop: CASAGGRDSPLDF. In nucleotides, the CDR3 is TGTGCCAGCGCAGGGGGTCGGGATTCCCCCCTGGACTTT.

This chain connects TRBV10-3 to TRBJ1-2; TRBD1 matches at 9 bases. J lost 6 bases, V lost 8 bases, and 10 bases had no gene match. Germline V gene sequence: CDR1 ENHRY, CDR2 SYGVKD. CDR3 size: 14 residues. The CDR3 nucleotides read TGTGCCATCGGGTCCGGGACAGGGAACGATGGCTACACCTTC. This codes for CAIGSGTGNDGYTF.

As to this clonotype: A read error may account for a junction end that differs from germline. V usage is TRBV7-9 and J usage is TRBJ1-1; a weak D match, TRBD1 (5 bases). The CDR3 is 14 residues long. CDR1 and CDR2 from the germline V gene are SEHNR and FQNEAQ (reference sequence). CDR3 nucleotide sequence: TGTGCCAGCAGCTTTGGAAGACAGATACTATGGCTACACTTT. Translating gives CASSFGRQILWLHF.

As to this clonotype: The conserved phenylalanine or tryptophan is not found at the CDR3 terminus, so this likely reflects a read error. CDR3 DNA sequence: TGTGTCAGCAGCCCACCGACAGGGGGCGCTTTCTAT. Translation gives CVSSPPTGGAFY. This chain joins TRBV7-2 and TRBJ1-1; 10 nucleotides align to TRBD1. The CDR3 runs to 12 residues. CDR1 is SGHTA, CDR2 FQGNSA, per germline.

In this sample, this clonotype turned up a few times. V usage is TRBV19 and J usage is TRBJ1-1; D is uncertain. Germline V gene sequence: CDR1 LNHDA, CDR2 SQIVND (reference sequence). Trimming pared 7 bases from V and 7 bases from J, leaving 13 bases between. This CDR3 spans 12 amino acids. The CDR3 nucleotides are TGTGCCAGTACATTGGACGGCCTTGAAGCTTTCTTT. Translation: CASTLDGLEAFF.

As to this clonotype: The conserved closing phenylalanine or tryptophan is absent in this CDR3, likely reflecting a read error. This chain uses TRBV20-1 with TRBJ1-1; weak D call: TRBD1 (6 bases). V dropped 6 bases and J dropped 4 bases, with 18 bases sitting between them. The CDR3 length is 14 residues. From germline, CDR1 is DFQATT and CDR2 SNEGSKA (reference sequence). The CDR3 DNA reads TGCAGTGCCGCCCCCCTACAGGGTGTCACTGAAGCTTTCCTT. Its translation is CSAAPLQGVTEAFL.

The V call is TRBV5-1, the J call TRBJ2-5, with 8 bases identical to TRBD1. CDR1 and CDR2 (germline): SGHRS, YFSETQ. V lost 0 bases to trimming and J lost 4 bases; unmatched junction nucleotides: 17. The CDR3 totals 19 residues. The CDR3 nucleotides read TGCGCCAGCAGCTTGGGCACATCCACACCAGGGGGCTGGGGAGAGACCCAGTACTTC. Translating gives CASSLGTSTPGGWGETQYF.

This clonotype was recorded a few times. The CDR3 DNA follows: TGTGCCAGCAGCCCACAGGGCTTGGGATCTAATTCACCCCTCCACTTT. Translating it yields CASSPQGLGSNSPLHF. The rearrangement uses TRBV7-3 and TRBJ1-6; D may be TRBD1 (6 bases). The CDR3 sequence is 16 residues long. Trimming removed 5 bases from V and 6 bases from J, with 17 bases in between. Germline V CDR1 and CDR2: SGHTA, FQGTGA.

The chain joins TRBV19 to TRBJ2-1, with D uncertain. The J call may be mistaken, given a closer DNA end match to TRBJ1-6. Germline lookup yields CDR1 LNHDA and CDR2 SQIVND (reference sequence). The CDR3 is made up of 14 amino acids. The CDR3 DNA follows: TGTGCCAGTAGTACAGGACCGTCCGACTCACCCCTCCACTTT. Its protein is CASSTGPSDSPLHF.

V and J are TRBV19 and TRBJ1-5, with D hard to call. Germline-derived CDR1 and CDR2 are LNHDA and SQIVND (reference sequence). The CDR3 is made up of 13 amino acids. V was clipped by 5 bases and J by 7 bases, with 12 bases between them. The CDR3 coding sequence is TGTGCCAGTAGTGTGGACGGCTGGCAGCCCCAGCATTTT. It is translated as CASSVDGWQPQHF. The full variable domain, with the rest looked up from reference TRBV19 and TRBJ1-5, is DGGITQSPKYLFRKEGQNVTLSCEQNLNHDAMYWYRQDPGQGLRLIYYSQIVNDFQKGDIAEGYSVSREKKESFPLTVTSAQKNPTAFYLCASSVDGWQPQHFGDGTRLSIL.

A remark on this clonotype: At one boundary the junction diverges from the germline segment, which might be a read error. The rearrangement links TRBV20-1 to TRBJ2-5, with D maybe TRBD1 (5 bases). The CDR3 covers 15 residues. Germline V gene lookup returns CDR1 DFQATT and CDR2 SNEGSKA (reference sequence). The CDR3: CSAQSTGLNQETQYF. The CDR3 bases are TGCAGTGCTCAAAGCACAGGTCTTAACCAAGAGACGCAGTACTTC.

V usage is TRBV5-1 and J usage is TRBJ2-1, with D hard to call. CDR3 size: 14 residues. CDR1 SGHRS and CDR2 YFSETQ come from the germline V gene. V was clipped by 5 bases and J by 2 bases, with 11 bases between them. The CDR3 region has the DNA TGCGCCAGCAGAGGCGAATTCCCCTACAATGAGCAGTTCTTC. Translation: CASRGEFPYNEQFF.

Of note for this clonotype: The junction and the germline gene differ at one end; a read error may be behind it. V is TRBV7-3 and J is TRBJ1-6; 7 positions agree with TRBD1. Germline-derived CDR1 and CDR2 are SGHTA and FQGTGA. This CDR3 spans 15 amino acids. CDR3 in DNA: TGTGCCAGCAGCCCAAACAGGGGCCACGAGCAGTACCTCGACTTT. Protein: CASSPNRGHEQYLDF.

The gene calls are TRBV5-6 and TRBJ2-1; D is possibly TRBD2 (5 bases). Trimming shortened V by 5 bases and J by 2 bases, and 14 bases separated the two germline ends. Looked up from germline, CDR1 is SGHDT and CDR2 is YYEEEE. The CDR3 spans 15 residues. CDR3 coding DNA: TGTGCCAGCAGTTTGCGACGGGGTGCCTACAATGAGCAGTTCTTC. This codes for CASSLRRGAYNEQFF.

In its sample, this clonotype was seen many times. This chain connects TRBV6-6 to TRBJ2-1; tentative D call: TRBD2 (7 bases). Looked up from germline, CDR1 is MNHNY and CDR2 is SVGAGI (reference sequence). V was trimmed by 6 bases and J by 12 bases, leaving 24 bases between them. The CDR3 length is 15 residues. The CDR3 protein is CASRNTLQGLIAQFF. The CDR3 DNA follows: TGTGCCAGCAGGAATACCCTACAGGGACTAATTGCGCAGTTCTTC.

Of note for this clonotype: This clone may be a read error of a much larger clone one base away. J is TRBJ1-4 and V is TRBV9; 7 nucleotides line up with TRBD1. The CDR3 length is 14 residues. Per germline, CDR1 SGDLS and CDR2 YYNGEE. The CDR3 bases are TGTGCCAGCAGCGCCGGGACAGAGGGAGAAAAACTGGTTTTT. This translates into CASSAGTEGEKLVF.

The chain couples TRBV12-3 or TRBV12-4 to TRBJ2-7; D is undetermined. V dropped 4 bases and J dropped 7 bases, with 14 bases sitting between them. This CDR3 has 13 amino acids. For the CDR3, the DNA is TGTGCCAGCAGTTCCCATGTCACCCGGGAGCAGTACTTC. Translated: CASSSHVTREQYF.

This CDR3 is CASSLPEATGTQYF. As DNA, the CDR3 is TGCGCCAGCAGCCTCCCTGAGGCTACCGGGACCCAGTACTTC. V gene TRBV5-1 combines with J gene TRBJ2-5; D is ambiguous. V lost 4 bases and J 7 bases, leaving 17 bases between the germline ends. The CDR3 covers 14 residues. The germline gives CDR1 SGHRS, CDR2 YFSETQ. The variable domain in full, completed from reference TRBV5-1 and TRBJ2-5, reads KAGVTQTPRYLIKTRGQQVTLSCSPISGHRSVSWYQQTPGQGLQFLFEYFSETQRNKGNFPGRFSGRQFSNSRSEMNVSTLELGDSALYLCASSLPEATGTQYFGPGTRLLVL.

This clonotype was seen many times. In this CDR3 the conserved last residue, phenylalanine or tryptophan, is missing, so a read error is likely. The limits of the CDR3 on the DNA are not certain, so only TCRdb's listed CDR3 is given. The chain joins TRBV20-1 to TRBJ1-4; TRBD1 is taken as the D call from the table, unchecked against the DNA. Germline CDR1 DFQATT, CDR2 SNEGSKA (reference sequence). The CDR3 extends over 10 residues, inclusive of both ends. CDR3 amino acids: CSARGLRASY.

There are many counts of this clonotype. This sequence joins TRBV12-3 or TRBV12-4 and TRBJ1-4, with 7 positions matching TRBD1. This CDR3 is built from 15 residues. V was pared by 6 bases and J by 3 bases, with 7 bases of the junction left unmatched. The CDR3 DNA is TGTGCCAGCAGGACAGGGTCTCAGGCTAATGAAAAACTGTTTTTT. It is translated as CASRTGSQANEKLFF.

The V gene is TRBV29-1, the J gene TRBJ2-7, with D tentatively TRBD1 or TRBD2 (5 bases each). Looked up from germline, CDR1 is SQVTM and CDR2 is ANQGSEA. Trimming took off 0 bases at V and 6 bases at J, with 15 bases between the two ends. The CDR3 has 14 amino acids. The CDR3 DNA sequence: TGCAGCGTTGAAGAGGCGGTGGGGGTCTCCGAGCAGTACTTC. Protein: CSVEEAVGVSEQYF.

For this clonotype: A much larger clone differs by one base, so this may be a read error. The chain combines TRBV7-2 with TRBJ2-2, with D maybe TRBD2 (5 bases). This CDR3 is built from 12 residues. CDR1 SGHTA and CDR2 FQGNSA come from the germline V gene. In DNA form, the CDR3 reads TGTGCCAGCAGCCAAGTACCCGGGGAGCTGTTATTT. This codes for CASSQVPGELLF. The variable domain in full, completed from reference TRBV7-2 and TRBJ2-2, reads GAGVSQSPSNKVTEKGKDVELRCDPISGHTALYWYRQSLGQGLEFLIYFQGNSAPDKSGLPSDRFSAERTGGSVSTLTIQRTQQEDSAVYLCASSQVPGELLFGEGSRLTVL.

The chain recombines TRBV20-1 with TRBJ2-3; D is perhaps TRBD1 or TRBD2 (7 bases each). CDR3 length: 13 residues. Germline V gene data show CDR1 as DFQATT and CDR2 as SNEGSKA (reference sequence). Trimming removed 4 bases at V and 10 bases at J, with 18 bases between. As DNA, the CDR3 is TGCAGTGCTACAAGCGGGACAGCCTATGCGCAGTATTTT. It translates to CSATSGTAYAQYF.